This TCR beta chain was profiled in a study of identical twins (dated by TCRdb to 2016 to 2018). Some background on the complete study: The study deep-sequenced TCR alpha and beta repertoires from monozygotic twins, unrelated adults of various ages and cord blood to test whether fetal clonotypes persist. To rule out contamination, the twin experiments were replicated at different times with different library preparation protocols.

Broad study findings and their caveats: Out-of-frame TCR alpha sequences shared between twins showed an excess of low generation-probability sequences compared with coincidental sharing between unrelated individuals. In monozygotic twins, out-of-frame TCR alpha sharing was systematically underestimated by recombination models, although the models agreed with sharing between unrelated individuals. In beta out-of-frame sequences, excess twin sharing was weaker, because having fewer shared sequences lowered the signal-to-noise ratio. Abundant cord blood beta clonotypes had fewer insertions, young adult naive repertoires showed a similar but weaker trend, and memory repertoires showed no such trend. Conclusions relied on cross-sectional statistical analysis, since the same donors could not be followed over many years. Zero-insertion analyses could be partly confounded by invariant T cells such as MAIT and iNKT, though diverse VJ usage argued against such confounding for most clonotypes.

The library was obtained by 5' RACE. The run used an Illumina HiSeq 2000. A universal primer binding site was added through template switching, and the final cDNA carried a unique molecular identifier so that TCR cDNA molecules could be counted accurately. Specific primers in the conserved constant-segment region were used to synthesize first-strand cDNA for TCR alpha and beta chains. To control for contamination, each cDNA library was double barcoded with a SMART-Mk sample barcode plus Illumina barcodes. TruSeq adapter sequences and Illumina sample barcodes were added in two successive PCR steps. The Illumina HiSeq platform was used with custom primers to sequence TCR alpha and beta cDNA libraries. The authors' analysis ran thus. Raw reads were processed with MiGEC to extract unique molecular identifiers, and MiXCR was used to determine CDR3 positions. For each individual, recombination models were inferred using an EM algorithm with the repgenHMM and IGoR tools. Shared clonotypes were analyzed with the tcR package in R, and sharing was normalized by the product of cloneset sizes. Out-of-frame nonproductive sequences were analyzed to study raw recombination free of thymic and clonal selection effects. The public sequencing data were trimmed at Q25 with fastp and processed into clonotypes with MiXCR by TCRdb, which kept only in-frame beta chains. Duplicate CDR3 protein sequences are folded into a single record with the most common DNA and genes. The V and J calls follow TCRdb's processing rather than the paper's. The sample table records about 340,000 distinct CDR3 sequences; roughly an eighth of these occur just once. The ten largest clones represent 7.2% of the sample.

Only healthy Caucasian donors were included. Three pairs of female monozygotic twins, all aged 18 to 29 years, were included in the twin cohort. Positive isolation kits from Invitrogen were used to isolate CD4+ and CD8+ T cell populations. On this clonotype: The antigen this receptor binds is unknown. No base qualities exist here, and no much larger clone lies one base off it.

This sample was shared with a second study, whose subject was yellow fever vaccine responses in identical twins. As that second study puts it: The authors reported that the T cell response to vaccination in identical twins appeared partly convergent and partly personalized. In the study, vaccine-responding T cell clones were precisely tracked in identical twins.

Sequencing was performed on CD8+ T cells sorted from blood. The TCR was taken from a woman under 30 in good health.

The CDR3 region has the sequence CASSRSGDNEQFF. The sequenced DNA is TGTGCCAGCAGCCGGTCCGGGGACAATGAGCAGTTCTTC. This sequence uses TRBV7-9 and TRBJ2-1; a weak D assignment points to TRBD2 (5 bases agree). V was cut back by 5 bases and J by 5 bases, leaving a gap of 10 bases between them. In the germline V gene (reference sequence), CDR1 corresponds to SEHNR and CDR2 to FQNEAQ. The CDR3 holds 13 amino acids from the cysteine to the phenylalanine. The entry retains the CDR3 DNA only, 39 bases that are in frame from base 1.